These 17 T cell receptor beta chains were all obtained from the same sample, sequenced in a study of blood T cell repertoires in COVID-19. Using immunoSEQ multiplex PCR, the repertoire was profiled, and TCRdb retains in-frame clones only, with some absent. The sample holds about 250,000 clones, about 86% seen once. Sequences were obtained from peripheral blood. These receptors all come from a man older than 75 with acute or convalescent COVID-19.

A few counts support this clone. The CDR3 nucleotides read TGTGCCAGCAGCTTAGAACGGGATTGGGTGGAGACCCAGTACTTC. Translated, it gives CASSLERDWVETQYF. The J gene is TRBJ2-5, the V gene TRBV7-8; D might be TRBD2 (5 bases). The V gene's germline CDR1 is SGHVS and CDR2 FQNEAQ. The CDR3 sequence is 15 residues long. Trimming left V 1 base short and J 5 bases short, with 14 bases between.

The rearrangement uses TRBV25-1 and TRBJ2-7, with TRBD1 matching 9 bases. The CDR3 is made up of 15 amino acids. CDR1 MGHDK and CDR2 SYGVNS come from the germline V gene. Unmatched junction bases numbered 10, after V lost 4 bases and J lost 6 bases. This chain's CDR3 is CASSGTGTGKSEQYF. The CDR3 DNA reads TGTGCCAGCAGTGGAACCGGGACAGGGAAGTCCGAGCAGTACTTC.

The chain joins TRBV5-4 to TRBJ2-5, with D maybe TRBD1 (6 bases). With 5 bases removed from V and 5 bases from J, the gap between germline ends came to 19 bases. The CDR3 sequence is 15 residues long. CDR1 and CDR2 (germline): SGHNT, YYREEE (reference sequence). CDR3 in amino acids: CASRESRGNGETQYF. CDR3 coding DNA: TGTGCCAGCAGGGAAAGCAGGGGTAATGGCGAGACCCAGTACTTC.

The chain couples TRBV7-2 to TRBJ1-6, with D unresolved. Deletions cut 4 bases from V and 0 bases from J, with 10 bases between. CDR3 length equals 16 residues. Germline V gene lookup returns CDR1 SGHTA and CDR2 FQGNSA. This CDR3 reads CASSSEMSSYNSPLHF. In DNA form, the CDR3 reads TGTGCCAGCAGCTCCGAGATGAGCTCCTATAATTCACCCCTCCACTTT.

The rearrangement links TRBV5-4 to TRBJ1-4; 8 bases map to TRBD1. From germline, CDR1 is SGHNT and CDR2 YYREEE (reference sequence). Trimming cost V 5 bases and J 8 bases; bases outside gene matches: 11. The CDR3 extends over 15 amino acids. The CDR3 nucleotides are TGTGCCAGCAGTTTGAAAGCCGGACAGGGAGAAAAACTGTTTTTT. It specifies CASSLKAGQGEKLFF.

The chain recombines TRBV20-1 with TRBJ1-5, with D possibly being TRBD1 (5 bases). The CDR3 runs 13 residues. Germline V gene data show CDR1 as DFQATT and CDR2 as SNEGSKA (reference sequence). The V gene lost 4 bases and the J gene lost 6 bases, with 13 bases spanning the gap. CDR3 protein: CSATDSGFQPQHF. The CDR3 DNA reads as TGCAGTGCTACTGACAGCGGGTTTCAGCCCCAGCATTTT.

The CDR3 DNA follows: TGTGCCAGCAGCATGGGACAGGTGAACACCGGGGAGCTGTTTTTT. It translates to CASSMGQVNTGELFF. This chain connects TRBV7-2 to TRBJ2-2; 8 nucleotides line up with TRBD1. Per the germline V gene, CDR1 is SGHTA and CDR2 is FQGNSA. The J segment lost 1 base and the V segment lost 5 bases, leaving 3 bases of the junction unmatched. The CDR3 length is 15 residues. Supplemented by reference TRBV7-2 and TRBJ2-2, the full variable domain reads GAGVSQSPSNKVTEKGKDVELRCDPISGHTALYWYRQSLGQGLEFLIYFQGNSAPDKSGLPSDRFSAERTGGSVSTLTIQRTQQEDSAVYLCASSMGQVNTGELFFGEGSRLTVL.

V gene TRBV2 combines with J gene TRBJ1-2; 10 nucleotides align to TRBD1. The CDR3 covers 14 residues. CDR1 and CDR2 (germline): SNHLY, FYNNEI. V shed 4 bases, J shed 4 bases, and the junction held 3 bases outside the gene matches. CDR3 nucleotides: TGTGCCAGCAGTGTTGACAGGGGGCCCTATGGCTACACCTTC. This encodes CASSVDRGPYGYTF.

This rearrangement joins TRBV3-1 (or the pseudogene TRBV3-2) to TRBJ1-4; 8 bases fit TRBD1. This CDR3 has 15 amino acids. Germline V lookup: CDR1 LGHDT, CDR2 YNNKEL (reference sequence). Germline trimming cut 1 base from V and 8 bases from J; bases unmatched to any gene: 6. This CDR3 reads CASSQGRTGTEKLFF. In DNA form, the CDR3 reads TGTGCCAGCAGCCAAGGCAGGACAGGGACAGAAAAACTGTTTTTT.

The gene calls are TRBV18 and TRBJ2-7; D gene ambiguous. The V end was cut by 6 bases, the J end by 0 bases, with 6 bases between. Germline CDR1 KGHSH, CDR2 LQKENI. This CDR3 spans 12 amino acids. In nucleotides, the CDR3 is TGTGCCAGCTCGGCAAGCTCCTACGAGCAGTACTTC. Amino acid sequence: CASSASSYEQYF. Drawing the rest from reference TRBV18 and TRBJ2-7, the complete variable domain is NAGVMQNPRHLVRRRGQEARLRCSPMKGHSHVYWYRQLPEEGLKFMVYLQKENIIDESGMPKERFSAEFPKEGPSILRIQQVVRGDSAAYFCASSASSYEQYFGPGTRLTVT.

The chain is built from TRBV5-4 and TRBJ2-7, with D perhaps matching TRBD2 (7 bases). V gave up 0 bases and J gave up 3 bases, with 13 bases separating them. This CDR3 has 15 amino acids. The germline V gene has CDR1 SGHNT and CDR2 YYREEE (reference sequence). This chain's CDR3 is CASSLGRGRDYEQYF. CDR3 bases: TGTGCCAGCAGCTTGGGGCGGGGGCGAGACTACGAGCAGTACTTC.

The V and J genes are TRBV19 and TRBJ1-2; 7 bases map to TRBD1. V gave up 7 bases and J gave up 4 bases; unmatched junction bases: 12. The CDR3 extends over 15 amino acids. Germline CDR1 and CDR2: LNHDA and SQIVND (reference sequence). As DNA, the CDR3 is TGTGCCAGTATGGAGACAGGGTTGTATAGCTATGGCTACACCTTC. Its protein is CASMETGLYSYGYTF. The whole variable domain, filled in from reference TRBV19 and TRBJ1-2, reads DGGITQSPKYLFRKEGQNVTLSCEQNLNHDAMYWYRQDPGQGLRLIYYSQIVNDFQKGDIAEGYSVSREKKESFPLTVTSAQKNPTAFYLCASMETGLYSYGYTFGSGTRLTVV.

CDR3 DNA: TGTGCCAGCAGTTTGAGGGTCAATCAGCCCCAGCATTTT. This translates into CASSLRVNQPQHF. The V call is TRBV28, the J call TRBJ1-5; D gene unclear. Trimming took 3 bases from V and 3 from J, leaving 6 bases between them. Germline CDR1 reads MDHEN; CDR2 reads SYDVKM. This CDR3 has 13 residues.

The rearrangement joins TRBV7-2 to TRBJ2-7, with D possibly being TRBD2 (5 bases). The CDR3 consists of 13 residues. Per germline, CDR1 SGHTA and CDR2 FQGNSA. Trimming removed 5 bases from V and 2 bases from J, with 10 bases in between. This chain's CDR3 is CASSPIGAYEQYF. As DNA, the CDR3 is TGTGCCAGCAGCCCCATCGGGGCCTACGAGCAGTACTTC.

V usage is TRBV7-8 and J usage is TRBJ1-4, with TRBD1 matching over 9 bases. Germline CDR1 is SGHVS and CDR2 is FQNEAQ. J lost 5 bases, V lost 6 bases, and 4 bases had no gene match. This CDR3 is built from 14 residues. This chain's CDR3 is CASRAGTGNEKLFF. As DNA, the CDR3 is TGTGCCAGCAGGGCCGGGACAGGGAATGAAAAACTGTTTTTT.

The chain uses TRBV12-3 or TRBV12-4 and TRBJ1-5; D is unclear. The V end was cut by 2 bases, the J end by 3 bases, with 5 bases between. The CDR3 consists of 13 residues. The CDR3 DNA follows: TGTGCCAGCAGTTTACGACTCAATCAGCCCCAGCATTTT. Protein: CASSLRLNQPQHF.

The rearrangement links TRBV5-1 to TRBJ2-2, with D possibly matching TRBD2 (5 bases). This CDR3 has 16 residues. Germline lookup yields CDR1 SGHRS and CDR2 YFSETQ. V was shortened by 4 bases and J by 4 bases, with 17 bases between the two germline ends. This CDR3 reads CASSGSQRPGTGELFF. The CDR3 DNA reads TGCGCCAGCAGCGGATCTCAGCGGCCGGGCACCGGGGAGCTGTTTTTT.